This T cell receptor (beta chain) is from a study of shared clonotypes between healthy human individuals. Deep-level assay runs were performed. The table came from immunoSEQ multiplex PCR; TCRdb's copy has only in-frame clones and leaves some out. The sample has 1.5 million to 2.5 million clones; roughly 95% are singletons. Study outcomes and limitations: Compared with memory subsets, naive subsets generally had larger estimated richness.

Terminally differentiated effector memory CD45RA+ cells were excluded from the naive CD8 cells, which were CD45RO-negative and positively selected for CCR7. For this clone: Its specificity is not known.

J was trimmed by 9 bases and V by 5 bases; bases with no gene match: 7. The CDR3 runs to 14 residues. Germline V CDR1 and CDR2: LNHDA, SQIVND (reference sequence). The sample taken for sequencing was naive CD8+ T cells sorted from blood. This rearrangement joins TRBV19 to TRBJ2-1; 10 nucleotides align to TRBD2. This TCR was recovered from a young man in good health. In nucleotides, the CDR3 is TGTGCCAGTAGTGATAGCGGGGGGTTAGTTGAGCAGTTCTTC. Protein sequence: CASSDSGGLVEQFF.